This T cell receptor (beta chain) was obtained from a study of T-cell reconstitution after alpha-beta-depleted transplantation in children. Study-level results: The origin of alpha-beta T cells about two months after transplant was reportedly several hundred expanded graft clones. T-cell numbers and diversity, one year after transplant, stemmed largely from T cells that were newly produced.

The germline CDR1 and CDR2 sequences are SGHRS and YFSETQ. The junction had 11 bases not matched to a gene; V was cut back by 2 bases and J by 1 base. The CDR3 is 19 amino acids. Unique molecular identifiers were built into the TCRbeta library. TCRdb re-called the PCR reads through MiXCR, storing one row per CDR3 protein. This sample has about 830,000 distinct CDR3 sequences, with 16% found just once. Notes on this clonotype: The antigen remains unidentified.

The chain employs TRBV5-1 and TRBJ2-4; 11 bases fit TRBD2. The receptor comes from a male patient aged 10 to 17 who had a stem cell transplant for acute lymphoblastic leukemia, so the T cells may come from the graft donor. The specimen was PBMCs, mostly from graft donor cells, collected 360 days after TCRalphabeta/CD19-depleted stem cell transplant. This CDR3 reads CASSFRHTSGSGAKNIQYF. For the CDR3, the DNA is TGCGCCAGCAGCTTCCGTCATACTAGCGGGAGTGGCGCCAAAAACATTCAGTACTTC.